The rows below give T cell receptor beta chains drawn from one sample of a study of blood T cell repertoires in COVID-19. Repertoires were generated with immunoSEQ multiplex PCR, while TCRdb's copy carries only in-frame clones and drops some. The sample yields 250,000 to 400,000 clones, about nine tenths seen once. Material: peripheral blood. All receptors derive from a woman between 25 and 40 years old with COVID-19, enrolled during active disease. CDR3s include the opening cysteine and the closing phenylalanine or tryptophan. Each record gives: V gene, clone size, J gene, D gene, CDR3 protein, CDR3 DNA. D genes are given only for firm matches. Rows may omit the clone size; those that give it use once, few, many or a size class.

v_gene: TRBV9
abundance: NA
j_gene: TRBJ1-2
d_gene: TRBD1
CDR3aa: CASSVGGGNGYTF
CDR3nt: TGTGCCAGCAGCGTAGGAGGGGGCAATGGCTACACCTTC

v_gene: TRBV11-2
abundance: NA
j_gene: TRBJ1-2
d_gene: NA
CDR3aa: CASSPQGPTYGYTF
CDR3nt: TGTGCCAGCAGCCCCCAGGGTCCGACCTATGGCTACACCTTC

v_gene: TRBV19
abundance: NA
j_gene: TRBJ1-1
d_gene: TRBD1
CDR3aa: CATTDRGNTEAFF
CDR3nt: TGTGCCACCACCGACAGGGGGAACACTGAAGCTTTCTTT

v_gene: TRBV6-5
abundance: NA
j_gene: TRBJ2-3
d_gene: TRBD2
CDR3aa: CASTRRAGGDTQYF
CDR3nt: TGTGCCAGCACCCGAAGGGCGGGGGGGGATACGCAGTATTTT

v_gene: TRBV2
abundance: once
j_gene: TRBJ1-2
d_gene: NA
CDR3aa: CASSAGRGYGYTF
CDR3nt: TGTGCCAGCAGTGCAGGGCGGGGGTATGGCTACACCTTC

v_gene: TRBV15
abundance: NA
j_gene: TRBJ1-1
d_gene: NA
CDR3aa: CATSRNAGEAFF
CDR3nt: TGTGCCACCAGCCGCAATGCGGGGGAAGCTTTCTTT

v_gene: TRBV5-6
abundance: once
j_gene: TRBJ1-5
d_gene: NA
CDR3aa: CASSSSPGQPQHF
CDR3nt: TGTGCCAGCAGCTCTTCCCCAGGACAGCCCCAGCATTTT

v_gene: TRBV2
abundance: NA
j_gene: TRBJ2-1
d_gene: TRBD2
CDR3aa: CASSANRLAGGRSYNEQFF
CDR3nt: TGTGCCAGCAGTGCCAACCGACTAGCGGGGGGGCGATCCTACAATGAGCAGTTCTTC

v_gene: TRBV6-5
abundance: NA
j_gene: TRBJ1-5
d_gene: TRBD1
CDR3aa: CASSARTGSQPQHF
CDR3nt: TGTGCCAGCAGCGCCAGGACAGGGTCTCAGCCCCAGCATTTT

v_gene: TRBV11-2
abundance: NA
j_gene: TRBJ2-1
d_gene: TRBD2
CDR3aa: CASSLLAGNNEQFF
CDR3nt: TGTGCCAGCAGCTTATTAGCGGGTAACAATGAGCAGTTCTTC

v_gene: TRBV5-5
abundance: NA
j_gene: TRBJ1-5
d_gene: TRBD1
CDR3aa: CASSLVPDRGPNQPQHF
CDR3nt: TGTGCCAGCAGCTTGGTCCCCGACAGGGGGCCCAATCAGCCCCAGCATTTT

v_gene: TRBV5-8
abundance: NA
j_gene: TRBJ2-7
d_gene: TRBD2
CDR3aa: CASSLRGLDLTKQYF
CDR3nt: TGTGCCAGCAGCTTGCGGGGACTAGACCTTACGAAGCAGTACTTC

v_gene: TRBV5-6
abundance: NA
j_gene: TRBJ2-1
d_gene: TRBD2
CDR3aa: CASSWTSGFYNEQFF
CDR3nt: TGTGCCAGCAGCTGGACTAGCGGTTTTTACAATGAGCAGTTCTTC

v_gene: TRBV29-1
abundance: NA
j_gene: TRBJ1-6
d_gene: NA
CDR3aa: CSVEEGNNSPLHF
CDR3nt: TGCAGCGTTGAGGAGGGTAATAATTCACCCCTCCACTTT

v_gene: TRBV19
abundance: NA
j_gene: TRBJ2-7
d_gene: NA
CDR3aa: CASSIGGLRSYEQYF
CDR3nt: TGTGCCAGTAGTATAGGGGGGCTCCGCTCCTACGAGCAGTACTTC